This T cell receptor (beta chain) was identified during a study of beta chain features in type 1 diabetes. Sorting gave populations that all exceeded 95% purity. CDR3 length: 16 residues. Germline V gene lookup returns CDR1 LGHNA and CDR2 YNFKEQ. The V gene end was trimmed by 1 base and the J gene end by 5 bases; junction bases not matched to a gene: 2. Study-level findings and limits: PCR might favor shorter templates, equally in patients and controls.

This clone was counted a few times. Its antigen is undetermined. cDNA synthesis used the whole RNA isolate, giving expressed TCRB sequences. Assay used: immunoSEQ multiplex PCR; TCRdb lists only in-frame clones, some missing. The sample contains 450,000 to 550,000 clones, around 28% of which appear only once. V gene TRBV4-2 combines with J gene TRBJ2-3; TRBD2 aligns across 14 bases. This sequence was found in a man between 18 and 35 years old in good health. The specimen was naive CD4+ T cells from blood. The CDR3 bases are TGTGCCAGCAGCCAAGTAGGGACTAGCGGGGGAGATACGCAGTATTTT. Residues: CASSQVGTSGGDTQYF.